This T cell receptor beta chain comes out of a study of cytomegalovirus exposure and HLA in healthy donors. This clone was observed a few times. The antigen is undetermined. The CDR3 runs 15 residues. Per germline, CDR1 MNHEY and CDR2 SMNVEV (reference sequence). Trimming stripped 7 bases from V and 0 bases from J, with 14 bases between. The PCR contained 60 Vbeta and 13 Jbeta primers. Assay used: immunoSEQ multiplex PCR; TCRdb lists only in-frame clones, some missing. Of over 150,000 clones in the sample, around 68% were seen once. General study results and limits: Researchers reported from a later analysis that most CMV-associated TCR beta chains appeared HLA-restricted. A few chains linked to CMV were shown in vitro to be specific for CMV antigens. Sequencing had likely introduced a cluster of highly shared sequence variants as an artifact.

This chain joins TRBV27 and TRBJ2-3; a possible D gene is TRBD2 (5 bases). The TCR originated in a man in his fifties in good health and CMV-seronegative. What was sequenced was PBMCs. CDR3 residues: CASNPNGVSTDTQYF. CDR3 nucleotides: TGTGCCAGCAATCCTAACGGGGTGAGCACAGATACGCAGTATTTT.